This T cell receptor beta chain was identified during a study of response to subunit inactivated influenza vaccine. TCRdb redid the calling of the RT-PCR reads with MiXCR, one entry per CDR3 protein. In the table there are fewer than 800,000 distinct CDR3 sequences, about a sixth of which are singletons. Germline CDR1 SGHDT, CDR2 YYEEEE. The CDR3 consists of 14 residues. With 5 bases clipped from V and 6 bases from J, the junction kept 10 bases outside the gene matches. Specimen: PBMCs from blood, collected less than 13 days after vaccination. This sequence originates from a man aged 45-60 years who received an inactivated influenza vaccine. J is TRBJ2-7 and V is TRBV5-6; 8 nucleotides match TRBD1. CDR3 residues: CASRSQGARSEQYF. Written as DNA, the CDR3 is TGTGCCAGCAGGAGTCAGGGGGCGAGAAGCGAGCAGTACTTC.